The subject of this entry is one T cell receptor (beta chain). The antigen is undetermined. PCR was performed using 60 Vbeta and 13 Jbeta primers. Assay used: immunoSEQ multiplex PCR; TCRdb lists only in-frame clones, some missing. Its clone listing holds 55,000 to 70,000 clones. The sample is drawn from a study of cytomegalovirus exposure and HLA in healthy donors. Study as a whole: Earlier, almost 120 million unique TCR beta sequences were recovered from around 180 million T cells by an analysis. Study observations and caveats: Common viral pathogens were later found to be apparently linked to several of the most significant clusters. Cytomegalovirus association was assigned to approximately 160 TCR beta chains. When analyzed later, a missense DCLRE1C variant was found to be linked to TCR beta V- and J-gene trimming.

Per the germline V gene, CDR1 is SQVTM and CDR2 is ANQGSEA. The V end was cut by 4 bases, the J end by 4 bases, with 13 bases between. The CDR3 consists of 13 residues. The chain is built from TRBV29-1 and TRBJ1-1, with D unresolved. The sequence derives from a female donor in good health and CMV-seropositive. The sample taken for sequencing was PBMCs. This chain's CDR3 is CSVVGRLSTEAFF. The DNA of the CDR3 is TGCAGCGTTGTGGGCCGCCTTAGCACTGAAGCTTTCTTT.